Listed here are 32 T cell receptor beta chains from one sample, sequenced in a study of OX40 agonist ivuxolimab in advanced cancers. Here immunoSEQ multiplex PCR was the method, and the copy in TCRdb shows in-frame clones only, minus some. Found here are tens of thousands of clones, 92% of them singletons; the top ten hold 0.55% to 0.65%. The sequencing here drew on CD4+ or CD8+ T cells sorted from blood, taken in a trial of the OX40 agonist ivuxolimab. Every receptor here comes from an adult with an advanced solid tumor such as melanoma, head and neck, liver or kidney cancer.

CDR3 region: CASSLQGADTEAFF. CDR3 sequence (DNA): TGTGCCAGCAGTTTACAGGGGGCGGACACTGAAGCTTTCTTT. This chain links TRBV6-6 with TRBJ1-1; 9 bases align to TRBD1. V was pared by 4 bases and J by 3 bases, with 3 bases of the junction left unmatched. The germline V gene encodes CDR1 MNHNY and CDR2 SVGAGI (reference sequence). The CDR3 has 14 residues.

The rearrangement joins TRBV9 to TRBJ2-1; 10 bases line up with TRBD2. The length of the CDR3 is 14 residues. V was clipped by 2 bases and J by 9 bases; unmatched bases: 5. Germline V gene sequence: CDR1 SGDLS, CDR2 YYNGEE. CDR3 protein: CASSVSLAGGEQFF. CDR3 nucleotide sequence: TGTGCCAGCAGCGTCTCCTTAGCGGGGGGTGAGCAGTTCTTC.

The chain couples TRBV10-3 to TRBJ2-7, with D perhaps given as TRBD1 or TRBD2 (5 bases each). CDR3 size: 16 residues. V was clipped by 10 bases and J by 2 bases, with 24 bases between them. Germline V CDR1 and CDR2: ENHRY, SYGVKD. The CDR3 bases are TGTGCCACCATGTCCGTCCCGGGACCCGATGCCTACGAGCAGTACTTC. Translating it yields CATMSVPGPDAYEQYF.

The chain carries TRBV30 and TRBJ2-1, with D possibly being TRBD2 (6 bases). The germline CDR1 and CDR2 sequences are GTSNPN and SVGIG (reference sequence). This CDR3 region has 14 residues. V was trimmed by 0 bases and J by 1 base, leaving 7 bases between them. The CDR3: CAWSVGRSYNEQFF. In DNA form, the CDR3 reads TGTGCCTGGAGTGTTGGGAGGTCCTACAATGAGCAGTTCTTC.

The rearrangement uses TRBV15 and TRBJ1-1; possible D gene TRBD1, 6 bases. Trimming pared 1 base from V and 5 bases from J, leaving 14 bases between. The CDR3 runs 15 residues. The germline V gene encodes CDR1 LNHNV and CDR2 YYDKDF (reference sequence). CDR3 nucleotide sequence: TGTGCCACCAGCAGAGGGGGGGCGTCTGGGACTGAAGCTTTCTTT. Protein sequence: CATSRGGASGTEAFF.

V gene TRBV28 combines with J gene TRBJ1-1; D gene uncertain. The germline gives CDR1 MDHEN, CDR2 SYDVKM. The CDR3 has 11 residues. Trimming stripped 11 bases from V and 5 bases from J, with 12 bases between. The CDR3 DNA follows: TGTGCCGTAACCCTCCCAACTGAAGCTTTCTTT. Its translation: CAVTLPTEAFF. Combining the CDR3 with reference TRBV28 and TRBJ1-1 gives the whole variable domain DVKVTQSSRYLVKRTGEKVFLECVQDMDHENMFWYRQDPGLGLRLIYFSYDVKMKEKGDIPEGYSVSREKKERFSLILESASTNQTSMYLCAVTLPTEAFFGQGTRLTVV.

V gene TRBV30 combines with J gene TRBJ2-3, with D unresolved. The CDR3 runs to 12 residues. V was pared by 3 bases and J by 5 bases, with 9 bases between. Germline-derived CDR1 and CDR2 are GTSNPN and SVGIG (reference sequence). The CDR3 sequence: CAWSADQDTQYF. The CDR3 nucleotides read TGTGCCTGGAGCGCTGACCAAGATACGCAGTATTTT. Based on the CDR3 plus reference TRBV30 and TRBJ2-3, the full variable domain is SQTIHQWPATLVQPVGSPLSLECTVEGTSNPNLYWYRQAAGRGLQLLFYSVGIGQISSEVPQNLSASRPQDRQFILSSKKLLLSDSGFYLCAWSADQDTQYFGPGTRLTVL.

CDR3: CAISAGTGKTEAFF. The CDR3 DNA reads as TGTGCCATCAGTGCAGGGACAGGGAAGACTGAAGCTTTCTTT. V is TRBV10-3 and J is TRBJ1-1; 9 bases match TRBD1. Trimming at V came to 4 bases and at J to 5 bases, leaving 5 bases not matched to a gene. The CDR3 is made up of 14 amino acids. CDR1 is ENHRY and CDR2 is SYGVKD in the germline V gene.

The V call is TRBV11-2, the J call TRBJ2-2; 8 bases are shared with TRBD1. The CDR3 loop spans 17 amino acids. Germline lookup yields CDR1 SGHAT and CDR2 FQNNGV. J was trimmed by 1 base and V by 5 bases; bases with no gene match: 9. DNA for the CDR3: TGTGCCAGCAGCCCGCATCCTGGGACAGGGAACACCGGGGAGCTGTTTTTT. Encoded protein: CASSPHPGTGNTGELFF.

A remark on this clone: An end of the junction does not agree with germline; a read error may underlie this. The CDR3: CASREGTNQPQHF. CDR3 nucleotides: TGTGCCAGCAGGGAAGGGACAAATCAGCCCCAGCATTTT. The rearrangement uses TRBV2 and TRBJ1-5; the D gene is possibly TRBD1 (6 bases). CDR1 SNHLY and CDR2 FYNNEI come from the germline V gene. The CDR3 has 13 amino acids.

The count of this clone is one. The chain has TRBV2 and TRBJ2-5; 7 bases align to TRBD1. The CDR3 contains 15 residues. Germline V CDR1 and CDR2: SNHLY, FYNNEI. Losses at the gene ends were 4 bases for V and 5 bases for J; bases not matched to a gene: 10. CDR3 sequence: CASSVTGTKFETQYF. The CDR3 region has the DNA TGTGCCAGCAGTGTGACAGGGACGAAATTCGAGACCCAGTACTTC.

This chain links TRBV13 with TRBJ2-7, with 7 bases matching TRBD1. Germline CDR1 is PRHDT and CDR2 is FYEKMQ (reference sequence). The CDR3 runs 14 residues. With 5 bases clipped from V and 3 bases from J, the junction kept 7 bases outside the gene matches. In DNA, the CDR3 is TGTGCCAGCAGCAGCGGACAGGTGGTCTACGAGCAGTACTTC. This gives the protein CASSSGQVVYEQYF.

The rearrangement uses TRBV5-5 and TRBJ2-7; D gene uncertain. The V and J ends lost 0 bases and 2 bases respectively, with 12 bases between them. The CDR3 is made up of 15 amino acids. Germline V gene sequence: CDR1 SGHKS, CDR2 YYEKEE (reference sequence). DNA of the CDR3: TGTGCCAGCAGCTTGGAGCGAGGAACGGCCTACGAGCAGTACTTC. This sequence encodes CASSLERGTAYEQYF.

The CDR3 spells CASSLVGPTKTYEQYF. CDR3 bases: TGCGCCAGCAGCTTGGTCGGGCCAACTAAGACCTACGAGCAGTACTTC. The J gene is TRBJ2-7, the V gene TRBV5-1; D is unresolved. The CDR3 is 16 amino acids. Trimming took off 0 bases at V and 2 bases at J, with 15 bases between the two ends. Germline CDR1 and CDR2: SGHRS and YFSETQ. The full variable domain, in which reference TRBV5-1 and TRBJ2-7 provide the parts outside the CDR3, is KAGVTQTPRYLIKTRGQQVTLSCSPISGHRSVSWYQQTPGQGLQFLFEYFSETQRNKGNFPGRFSGRQFSNSRSEMNVSTLELGDSALYLCASSLVGPTKTYEQYFGPGTRLTVT.

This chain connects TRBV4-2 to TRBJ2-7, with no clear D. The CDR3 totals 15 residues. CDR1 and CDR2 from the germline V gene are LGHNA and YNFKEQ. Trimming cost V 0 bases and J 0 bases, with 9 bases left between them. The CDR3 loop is CASSQETISSYEQYF. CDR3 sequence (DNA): TGTGCCAGCAGCCAAGAAACAATAAGCTCCTACGAGCAGTACTTC.

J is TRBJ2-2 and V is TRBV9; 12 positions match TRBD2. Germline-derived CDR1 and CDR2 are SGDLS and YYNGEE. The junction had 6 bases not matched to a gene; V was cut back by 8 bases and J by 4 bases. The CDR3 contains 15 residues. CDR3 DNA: TGTGCCAGTTCAACTAGCGGGAGGTTCACCGGGGAGCTGTTTTTT. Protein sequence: CASSTSGRFTGELFF.

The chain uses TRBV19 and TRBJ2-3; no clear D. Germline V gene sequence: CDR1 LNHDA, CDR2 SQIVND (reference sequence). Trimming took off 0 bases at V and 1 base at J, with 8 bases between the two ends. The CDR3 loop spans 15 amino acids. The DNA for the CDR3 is TGTGCCAGTAGTATAGACAGGCGAGGCACAGATACGCAGTATTTT. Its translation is CASSIDRRGTDTQYF. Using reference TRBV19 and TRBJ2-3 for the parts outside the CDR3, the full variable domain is DGGITQSPKYLFRKEGQNVTLSCEQNLNHDAMYWYRQDPGQGLRLIYYSQIVNDFQKGDIAEGYSVSREKKESFPLTVTSAQKNPTAFYLCASSIDRRGTDTQYFGPGTRLTVL.

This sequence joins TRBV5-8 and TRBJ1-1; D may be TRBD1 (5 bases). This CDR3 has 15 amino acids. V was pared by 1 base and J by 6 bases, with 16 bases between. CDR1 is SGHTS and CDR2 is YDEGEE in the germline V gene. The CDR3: CASSLIPDRGAEAFF. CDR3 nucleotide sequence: TGTGCCAGCAGCTTGATTCCAGATCGGGGCGCTGAAGCTTTCTTT.

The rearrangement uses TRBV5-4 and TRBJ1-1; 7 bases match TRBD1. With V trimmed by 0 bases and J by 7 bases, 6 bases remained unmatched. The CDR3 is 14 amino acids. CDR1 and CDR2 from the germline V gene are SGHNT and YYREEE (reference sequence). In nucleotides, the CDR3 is TGTGCCAGCAGCTTGGACAGGGGACAAAGTGAAGCTTTCTTT. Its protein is CASSLDRGQSEAFF.

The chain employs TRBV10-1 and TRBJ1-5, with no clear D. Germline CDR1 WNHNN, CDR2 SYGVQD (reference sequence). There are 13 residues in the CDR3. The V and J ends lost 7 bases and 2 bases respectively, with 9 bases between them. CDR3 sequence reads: CASIWGGNQPQHF. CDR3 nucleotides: TGCGCCAGCATTTGGGGAGGCAATCAGCCCCAGCATTTT.

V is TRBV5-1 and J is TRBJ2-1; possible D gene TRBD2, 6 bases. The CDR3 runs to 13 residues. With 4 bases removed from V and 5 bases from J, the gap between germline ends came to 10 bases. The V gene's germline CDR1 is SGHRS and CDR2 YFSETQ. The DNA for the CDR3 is TGCGCCAGCAGCGCTTGGGGGGACAATGAGCAGTTCTTC. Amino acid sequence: CASSAWGDNEQFF. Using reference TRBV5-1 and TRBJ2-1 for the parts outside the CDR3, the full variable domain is KAGVTQTPRYLIKTRGQQVTLSCSPISGHRSVSWYQQTPGQGLQFLFEYFSETQRNKGNFPGRFSGRQFSNSRSEMNVSTLELGDSALYLCASSAWGDNEQFFGPGTRLTVL.

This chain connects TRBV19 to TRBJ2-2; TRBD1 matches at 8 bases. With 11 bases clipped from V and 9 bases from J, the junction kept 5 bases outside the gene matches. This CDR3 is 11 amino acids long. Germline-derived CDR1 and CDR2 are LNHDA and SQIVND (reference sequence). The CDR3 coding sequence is TGTGCCCCCAGGGGGCGAAGGGAGCTGTTTTTT. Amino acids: CAPRGRRELFF.

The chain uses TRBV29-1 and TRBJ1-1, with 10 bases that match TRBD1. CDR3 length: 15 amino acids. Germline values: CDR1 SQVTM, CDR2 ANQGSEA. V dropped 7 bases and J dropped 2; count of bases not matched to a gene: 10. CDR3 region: CSANRGDRGNTEAFF. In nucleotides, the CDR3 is TGCAGCGCCAATCGGGGGGACAGGGGAAACACTGAAGCTTTCTTT.

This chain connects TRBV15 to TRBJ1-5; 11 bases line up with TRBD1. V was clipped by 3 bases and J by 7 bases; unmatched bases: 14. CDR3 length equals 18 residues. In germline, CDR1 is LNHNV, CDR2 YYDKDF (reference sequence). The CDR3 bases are TGTGCCACCAGCAGGCTGACCCCGGGGACAGGGGGGAGGCAGCCCCAGCATTTT. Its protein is CATSRLTPGTGGRQPQHF.

The CDR3 DNA reads as TGTGCCAGTAGTTCTGGACAGGGGAACACCGGGGAGCTGTTTTTT. Amino acid sequence: CASSSGQGNTGELFF. The chain is built from TRBV19 and TRBJ2-2, with TRBD1 matching over 8 bases. Looked up from germline, CDR1 is LNHDA and CDR2 is SQIVND (reference sequence). The trim removed 5 bases at V and 1 base at J, leaving 3 bases unmatched. The length of the CDR3 is 15 residues.

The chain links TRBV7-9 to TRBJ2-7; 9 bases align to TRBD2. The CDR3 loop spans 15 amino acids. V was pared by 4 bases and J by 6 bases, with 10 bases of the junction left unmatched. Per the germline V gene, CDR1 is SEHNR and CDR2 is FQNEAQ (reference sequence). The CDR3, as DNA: TGTGCCAGCAGCTATGCTAGCGGGATTATAGGCGAGCAGTACTTC. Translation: CASSYASGIIGEQYF. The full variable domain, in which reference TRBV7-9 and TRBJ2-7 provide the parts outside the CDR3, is DTGVSQNPRHKITKRGQNVTFRCDPISEHNRLYWYRQTLGQGPEFLTYFQNEAQLEKSRLLSDRFSAERPKGSFSTLEIQRTEQGDSAMYLCASSYASGIIGEQYFGPGTRLTVT.

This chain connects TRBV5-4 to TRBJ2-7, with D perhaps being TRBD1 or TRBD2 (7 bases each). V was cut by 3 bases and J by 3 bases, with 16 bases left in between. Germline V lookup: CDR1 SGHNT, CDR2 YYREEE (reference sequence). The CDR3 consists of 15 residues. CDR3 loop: CASSSSGAGGYEQYF. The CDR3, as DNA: TGTGCCAGCAGCTCGAGCGGGGCAGGGGGCTACGAGCAGTACTTC.

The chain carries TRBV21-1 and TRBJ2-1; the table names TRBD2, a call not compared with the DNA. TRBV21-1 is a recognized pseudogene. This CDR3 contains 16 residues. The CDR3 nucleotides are TGTGCCAGCAGCAAAGCTAGCGGAGAAAGGTACAATGAGCAGTTCTTC. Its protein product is CASSKASGERYNEQFF.

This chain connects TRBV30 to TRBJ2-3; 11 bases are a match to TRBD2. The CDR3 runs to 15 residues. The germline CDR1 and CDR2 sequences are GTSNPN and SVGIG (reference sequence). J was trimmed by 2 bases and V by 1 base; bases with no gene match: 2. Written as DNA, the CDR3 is TGTGCCTGGAGTGCGGGACTAGCGGACACAGATACGCAGTATTTT. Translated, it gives CAWSAGLADTDTQYF.

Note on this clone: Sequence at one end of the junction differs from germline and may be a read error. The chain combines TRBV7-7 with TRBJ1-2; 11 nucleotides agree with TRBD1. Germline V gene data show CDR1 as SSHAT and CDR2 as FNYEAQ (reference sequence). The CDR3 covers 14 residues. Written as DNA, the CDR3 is TGTGCTAGCAGCCCCGGACAGGGGGCGGCGGGCTACACCTTC. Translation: CASSPGQGAAGYTF. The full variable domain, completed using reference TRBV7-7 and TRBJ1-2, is GAGVSQSPRYKVTKRGQDVTLRCDPISSHATLYWYQQALGQGPEFLTYFNYEAQPDKSGLPSDRFSAERPEGSISTLTIQRTEQRDSAMYRCASSPGQGAAGYTFGSGTRLTVV.

The CDR3 coding sequence is TGTGCCACCAGCAGAGTGTTTACGGGAGGGCCGGGTGCCTACAATGAGCAGTTCTTC. This gives the protein CATSRVFTGGPGAYNEQFF. The rearrangement joins TRBV15 to TRBJ2-1; 8 nucleotides agree with TRBD2. Germline CDR1 LNHNV, CDR2 YYDKDF (reference sequence). V lost 1 base and J lost 2; bases outside the gene matches: 13. The CDR3 is 19 amino acids.

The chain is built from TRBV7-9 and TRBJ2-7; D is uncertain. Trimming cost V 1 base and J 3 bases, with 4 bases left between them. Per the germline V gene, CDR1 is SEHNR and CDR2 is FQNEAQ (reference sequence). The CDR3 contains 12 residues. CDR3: CASSLGFYEQYF. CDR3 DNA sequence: TGTGCCAGCAGCTTAGGGTTCTACGAGCAGTACTTC.